This TCR beta chain was recovered during a study of molecular identifiers for immune sequencing clone quantification. Study outcomes and limitations: Barcode sharing among identical TCR molecules could make large clones appear smaller.

Sorted naive CD8 T cells, 20,000 to 1,000,000, were sequenced from 10%, 30% or 50% RNA. The authors gated naive CD8 T cells as CD8+CD4-CCR7+CD45RA+ for sorting. Details on this clonotype: Antigen specificity is unknown. The junction departs from the called germline gene at one end, perhaps through a read error.

The CDR3 contains 16 residues. Germline CDR1 and CDR2: SGHRS and YFSETQ. In TCRdb, the PCR reads were re-called with MiXCR into one record per CDR3 protein. The sample contains approximately 590,000 distinct CDR3 sequences, around 25% of which appear only once. The clonotype comes from a human donor in good health. Some libraries in this study had Jurkat cell RNA spiked in. The V call is TRBV5-1, the J call TRBJ1-1, with 7 positions matching TRBD1. The specimen was naive CD8+ T cells from blood, with Jurkat cell RNA spiked in. As for subset: FACS-sorted CD8+CD4-CCR7+CD45RA+ naive T cells. The CDR3 sequence: CASSSLGRGYNTEALF. The DNA of the CDR3 is TGCGCCAGCAGCTCGTTGGGCAGGGGGTATAACACTGAAGCTCTCTTT.